Each of the 12 T cell receptor beta chains below was sequenced from the same sample in a study of blood T cell repertoires in COVID-19. This table comes from immunoSEQ multiplex PCR, and its TCRdb copy is limited to in-frame clones, with some not included. The table has 100,000 to 150,000 clones, more than 80% seen once. The sequencing sample was made of peripheral blood. The receptors were gathered from a woman aged 55-70 years with acute or convalescent COVID-19.

V usage is TRBV7-9 and J usage is TRBJ1-1; the D is unclear. Germline V gene data show CDR1 as SEHNR and CDR2 as FQNEAQ (reference sequence). Between the trimmed V and J ends, which lost 5 bases and 0 bases, there was a span of 13 bases. The CDR3 consists of 15 residues. CDR3 residues: CASSITGPMNTEAFF. In DNA form, the CDR3 reads TGTGCCAGCAGCATTACGGGTCCGATGAACACTGAAGCTTTCTTT. The full variable domain, completed using reference TRBV7-9 and TRBJ1-1, is DTGVSQNPRHKITKRGQNVTFRCDPISEHNRLYWYRQTLGQGPEFLTYFQNEAQLEKSRLLSDRFSAERPKGSFSTLEIQRTEQGDSAMYLCASSITGPMNTEAFFGQGTRLTVV.

V gene TRBV28 combines with J gene TRBJ2-2; TRBD1 might be the D (6 bases). CDR1 is MDHEN and CDR2 is SYDVKM in the germline V gene. The CDR3 is made up of 14 amino acids. V shed 3 bases and J shed 5 bases, with 10 bases lying between them. CDR3 DNA sequence: TGTGCCAGCAGTTTTGGGGGCCGGACCGGGGAGCTGTTTTTT. Amino acids: CASSFGGRTGELFF.

The rearrangement links TRBV27 to TRBJ1-5; 8 nucleotides line up with TRBD1. Germline V gives CDR1 MNHEY, CDR2 SMNVEV (reference sequence). Unmatched junction bases numbered 13, after V lost 6 bases and J lost 12 bases. This CDR3 comprises 14 residues. The CDR3 spells CASSGNQDRVNQHF. The CDR3 DNA sequence: TGTGCCAGCAGCGGGAACCAGGACAGGGTGAACCAGCATTTT.

V usage is TRBV4-1 and J usage is TRBJ1-2, with D perhaps matching TRBD1 (5 bases). Germline CDR1 is MGHRA and CDR2 is YSYEKL. Trimming pared 1 base from V and 4 bases from J, leaving 13 bases between. This CDR3 comprises 15 residues. This chain's CDR3 is CASSQALQGFYGYTF. The CDR3 DNA follows: TGCGCCAGCAGCCAAGCTCTCCAGGGATTCTATGGCTACACCTTC.

This chain joins TRBV4-3 and TRBJ2-1; 8 nucleotides agree with TRBD2. V lost 1 base, J lost 8 bases, and 10 bases stayed unmatched. The CDR3 covers 16 residues. Germline V gives CDR1 LGHNA, CDR2 YSLEER. CDR3 coding DNA: TGCGCCAGCAGCCAAGTTATAGCGGGGTCTTGGGATGAGCAGTTCTTC. As protein: CASSQVIAGSWDEQFF.

This clone was counted a few times. V gene TRBV30 combines with J gene TRBJ2-2; 9 bases are a match to TRBD2. CDR3 size: 16 residues. The J segment lost 1 base and the V segment lost 2 bases, leaving 5 bases of the junction unmatched. In germline, CDR1 is GTSNPN, CDR2 SVGIG (reference sequence). CDR3 DNA sequence: TGTGCCTGGAGTATGAAGCGGGGGGTGAACACCGGGGAGCTGTTTTTT. It yields the protein CAWSMKRGVNTGELFF.

V gene TRBV2 combines with J gene TRBJ1-5, with D unclear. Trimming cost V 4 bases and J 0 bases, with 7 bases left between them. CDR1 SNHLY and CDR2 FYNNEI come from the germline V gene. The CDR3 length is 14 residues. The CDR3 sequence: CASSAVYSNQPQHF. The CDR3, as DNA: TGTGCCAGCAGTGCAGTTTATAGCAATCAGCCCCAGCATTTT.

The chain combines TRBV5-1 with TRBJ1-5; a weak D match, TRBD1 (6 bases). The CDR3 is 15 residues long. V gave up 0 bases and J gave up 5 bases, with 12 bases separating them. Germline CDR1 is SGHRS and CDR2 is YFSETQ. This CDR3 is CASSLGQGGDQPQHF. CDR3 DNA sequence: TGCGCCAGCAGCTTGGGACAAGGGGGGGATCAGCCCCAGCATTTT.

As regards this clone: The same CDR3 is also encoded by other DNA sequences in this sample. The chain has TRBV24-1 and TRBJ1-2; 8 bases are shared with TRBD1. Germline V gene data show CDR1 as KGHDR and CDR2 as SFDVKD. The CDR3 covers 14 residues. The ends lost 4 bases at V and 4 bases at J; junction bases unmatched: 4. CDR3 loop: CATSDPGQGYGYTF. The CDR3 coding sequence is TGTGCCACCAGTGACCCAGGACAGGGCTATGGCTACACCTTC.

The gene calls are TRBV11-2 and TRBJ1-6; D ambiguous. CDR1 is SGHAT and CDR2 is FQNNGV in the germline V gene. This CDR3 is built from 16 residues. Trimming stripped 5 bases from V and 5 bases from J, with 16 bases between. CDR3 coding DNA: TGTGCCAGCAGCATACGCCCGGACTTCAATAATTCACCCCTCCACTTT. The encoded protein is CASSIRPDFNNSPLHF.

There are many counts of this clone. J is TRBJ1-1 and V is TRBV18; the match to TRBD1 covers 8 bases. Germline CDR1 is KGHSH and CDR2 is LQKENI. The CDR3 contains 12 residues. Trimming cost V 6 bases and J 12 bases; bases outside gene matches: 9. CDR3 DNA sequence: TGTGCCAGCTCTACAGGGGGACCTCTGACTTTCTTT. It translates to CASSTGGPLTFF.

This chain connects TRBV29-1 to TRBJ1-1, with TRBD1 matching 9 bases. Germline assignment: CDR1 SQVTM and CDR2 ANQGSEA. This CDR3 is 14 amino acids long. V trimming: 7 bases; J trimming: 3 bases; junction bases outside the gene matches: 9. The CDR3 sequence: CSANTGQGHTEAFF. The DNA for the CDR3 is TGCAGCGCAAATACAGGACAGGGGCACACTGAAGCTTTCTTT.